These T cell receptor beta chains were read from a single sample in a study of blood T cells in healthy people across ages. TCRdb processed the 5' RACE reads anew with MiXCR; each CDR3 protein has one entry. The sample has around 1,800,000 distinct CDR3 sequences, about two fifths seen once; the top ten hold 23%. The sequencing sample was made of blood. Every receptor here comes from a human donor in good health. Each CDR3 is given with its conserved first and last residue.

J gene: TRBJ1-4
V gene: TRBV18
CDR3 protein: CASSPQRFKDEKLFF

J gene: NA
V gene: TRBV20-1
CDR3 protein: CSAGRGDYEQYF

J gene: TRBJ2-2
V gene: TRBV9
CDR3 protein: CASSVDSTGVAGELFF

J gene: TRBJ1-2
V gene: TRBV20-1
CDR3 protein: CMTSLGQANYGYTF

J gene: TRBJ2-1
V gene: TRBV28
CDR3 protein: CASSVTGTSSYNEQFF

J gene: NA
V gene: TRBV13
CDR3 protein: CASSLDARVNEQYF

J gene: TRBJ2-5
V gene: TRBV12-3/TRBV12-4
CDR3 protein: CASSLDPAGIGETQYF

J gene: TRBJ2-7
V gene: TRBV10-3
CDR3 protein: CAISTTGYEQYF

J gene: TRBJ1-2
V gene: TRBV29-1
CDR3 protein: CSVEEYLWGNTNYGYTF

J gene: TRBJ2-7
V gene: TRBV4-1
CDR3 protein: CASSQGTRQDSYEQYF

J gene: TRBJ2-1
V gene: TRBV6-2/TRBV6-3
CDR3 protein: CASSYSSRRAGANNEQFF

J gene: TRBJ2-4
V gene: TRBV14
CDR3 protein: CASSQGGQQYF

J gene: TRBJ2-1
V gene: TRBV10-3
CDR3 protein: CAIGGGGSSSAYNEQFF

J gene: TRBJ1-2
V gene: TRBV9
CDR3 protein: CASSQGRGTFCGYTF

J gene: TRBJ1-2
V gene: TRBV12-3/TRBV12-4
CDR3 protein: CASSLMPGGYTF

J gene: NA
V gene: TRBV12-3/TRBV12-4
CDR3 protein: CASSFSVQGVNEQYF

J gene: TRBJ2-1
V gene: TRBV27
CDR3 protein: CASSLSLAGGPVEQFF

J gene: TRBJ1-6
V gene: TRBV4-3
CDR3 protein: CASSQARTGDSPLHF

J gene: TRBJ2-2
V gene: TRBV11-3
CDR3 protein: CASSPWGSQHGELFF

J gene: TRBJ2-2
V gene: TRBV7-3
CDR3 protein: CASSLGGPTGELFF

J gene: TRBJ1-1
V gene: TRBV7-9
CDR3 protein: CASSDRQGADTEAFF

J gene: TRBJ2-5
V gene: TRBV7-2
CDR3 protein: CASSLVIGAEETQYF

J gene: TRBJ2-5
V gene: TRBV5-8
CDR3 protein: CASSLGSGGCQETQYF

J gene: TRBJ2-2
V gene: TRBV7-2
CDR3 protein: CASSPMNTGERFF

J gene: TRBJ1-5
V gene: TRBV18
CDR3 protein: CASSPRTGDQPQHF

J gene: TRBJ2-7
V gene: TRBV5-1
CDR3 protein: CASSPWGQGNEQYF

J gene: TRBJ2-3
V gene: TRBV25-1
CDR3 protein: CASSEYPQSDTQYF

J gene: TRBJ1-2
V gene: TRBV7-2
CDR3 protein: CASSLGAGHGYTF

J gene: TRBJ1-5
V gene: TRBV20-1
CDR3 protein: CSARSGGTGTQPQHF

J gene: NA
V gene: TRBV20-1
CDR3 protein: CSARDKRARDSYEQYF

J gene: TRBJ1-2
V gene: TRBV7-2
CDR3 protein: CASSVQASNYGYTF

J gene: TRBJ1-1
V gene: TRBV7-6
CDR3 protein: CASSEGQGLNTEAFF

J gene: TRBJ1-2
V gene: TRBV20-1
CDR3 protein: CSASNRGHGYTF

J gene: TRBJ2-3
V gene: TRBV5-6
CDR3 protein: CASRPTGAPGTQYF

J gene: TRBJ2-1
V gene: TRBV9
CDR3 protein: CASSVEGLASYNEQFF

J gene: TRBJ1-2
V gene: TRBV4-2
CDR3 protein: CASSQGWAAGQGFGDGYTF

J gene: TRBJ2-6
V gene: TRBV6-1
CDR3 protein: CASSPEGLASPGANVLTF

J gene: TRBJ1-2
V gene: TRBV4-1
CDR3 protein: CASSRQTGPSNYGYTF

J gene: TRBJ1-1
V gene: TRBV5-1
CDR3 protein: CASSLVGGPSEAFF

J gene: TRBJ2-5
V gene: TRBV20-1
CDR3 protein: CSARYHVGGRQETQYF

J gene: TRBJ1-3
V gene: TRBV3-1
CDR3 protein: CASSQLNSGNTIYF

J gene: TRBJ2-6
V gene: TRBV7-3
CDR3 protein: CASSLMSGGANVLTF

J gene: TRBJ2-1
V gene: TRBV5-4
CDR3 protein: CASSLVGPTYNEQFF

J gene: TRBJ1-1
V gene: TRBV7-2
CDR3 protein: CASSLRGSSAFF

J gene: TRBJ1-5
V gene: TRBV4-1
CDR3 protein: CASSQPVQGLRYQPQHF

J gene: TRBJ2-1
V gene: TRBV24-1
CDR3 protein: CATSDLGTGGNEQFF

J gene: TRBJ2-7
V gene: TRBV15
CDR3 protein: CATSSRTGVSYEQYF

J gene: TRBJ1-3
V gene: TRBV6-6
CDR3 protein: CASTPRGVGNTIYF